Listed here are 5 T cell receptor beta chains from one sample, sequenced in a study of CD8 T cells in ankylosing spondylitis (TCRdb year 2017). The library was generated by 5' RACE. This sample was sequenced with an Illumina HiSeq 2500. The public sequencing data were trimmed at Q25 with fastp and processed into clonotypes with MiXCR by TCRdb, which kept only in-frame beta chains. Records with the same CDR3 protein are collapsed into one entry carrying the most frequent genes and DNA. The sample table records around 150,000 distinct CDR3 sequences; about 7% of these occur just once. The leading ten clones occupy around an eighth of the sample. The specimen was blood, either unsorted or a sorted T cell fraction (not recorded which). The receptors originated from a female donor with ankylosing spondylitis or in good health (not recorded which).

At least ten counts were recorded for this clonotype. The chain employs TRBV15 and TRBJ2-1; D may correspond to TRBD1 or TRBD2 (6 bases each). Germline CDR1 is LNHNV and CDR2 is YYDKDF (reference sequence). The germline V and J ends were trimmed by 5 bases and 0 bases, with 14 bases remaining between them. This CDR3 has 16 residues. The CDR3 region has the DNA TGTGCCACCAGCTCCTCTCGGGGGCCCTCCTACAATGAGCAGTTCTTC. The encoded protein is CATSSSRGPSYNEQFF. The whole variable domain, remainder taken from reference TRBV15 and TRBJ2-1, is DAMVIQNPRYQVTQFGKPVTLSCSQTLNHNVMYWYQQKSSQAPKLLFHYYDKDFNNEADTPDNFQSRRPNTSFCFLDIRSPGLGDTAMYLCATSSSRGPSYNEQFFGPGTRLTVL.

A few counts support this clonotype. The chain combines TRBV28 with TRBJ2-7; D may match TRBD1 or TRBD2 (5 bases each). Between the trimmed V and J ends, which lost 6 bases and 0 bases, there was a span of 15 bases. This CDR3 has 15 residues. Germline CDR1 and CDR2: MDHEN and SYDVKM. CDR3 sequence reads: CASSQIAGSSYEQYF. CDR3 DNA: TGTGCCAGCAGCCAAATCGCAGGGAGCTCCTACGAGCAGTACTTC.

This clonotype was seen ten or more times. V is TRBV5-1 and J is TRBJ1-4, with D unclear. Germline-derived CDR1 and CDR2 are SGHRS and YFSETQ. Trimming pared 2 bases from V and 5 bases from J, leaving 10 bases between. CDR3 length equals 14 residues. The CDR3 is CASSFSALNEKLFF. The DNA for the CDR3 is TGCGCCAGCAGCTTTTCAGCTCTAAATGAAAAACTGTTTTTT.

The chain combines TRBV28 with TRBJ1-2; 8 nucleotides align to TRBD1. The J segment lost 0 bases and the V segment lost 7 bases, leaving 13 bases of the junction unmatched. Germline CDR1 reads MDHEN; CDR2 reads SYDVKM. This CDR3 region has 17 residues. In DNA form, the CDR3 reads TGTGCCAGCACCCATGGGGGACAGGACGCAGCTAACTATGGCTACACCTTC. It is translated as CASTHGGQDAANYGYTF.

This clonotype was seen many times. V is TRBV2 and J is TRBJ1-4; D is possibly TRBD1 (5 bases). Germline lookup yields CDR1 SNHLY and CDR2 FYNNEI. V was shortened by 10 bases and J by 4 bases, with 13 bases between the two germline ends. The CDR3 is made up of 13 amino acids. DNA for the CDR3: TGTGCCACCGGCCGGGGGTTTAATGAAAAACTGTTTTTT. This translates into CATGRGFNEKLFF.